This T cell receptor (beta chain) was recorded in a study of CD8 T cells in ankylosing spondylitis. TCRdb passed the 5' RACE reads through MiXCR, listing each CDR3 protein once. The sample holds tens of thousands of distinct CDR3 sequences, 6.2% seen once. The sequencing input was synovial fluid, either unsorted or a sorted T cell fraction (not recorded which). This TCR was recovered from a male donor with ankylosing spondylitis.

The CDR3 DNA follows: TGTGCCAGCAGTTCTTCTTGGAGCGGAGCCAATCAGCCCCAGCATTTT. This gives the protein CASSSSWSGANQPQHF. The rearrangement uses TRBV6-5 and TRBJ1-5; D is uncertain. CDR1 is MNHEY and CDR2 is SVGAGI in the germline V gene. With 4 bases removed from V and 3 bases from J, the gap between germline ends came to 16 bases. The length of the CDR3 is 16 residues.